Listed here is a single TCR beta chain. This record belongs to a study of technical replicates of blood from a few donors. Sequenced by immunoSEQ multiplex PCR; TCRdb stores in-frame clones only, minus some. The sample records approximately 92,000 clones, approximately 95% being singletons. Germline-derived CDR1 and CDR2 are SGHRS and YFSETQ. The V segment lost 3 bases and the J segment 4 bases; nucleotides outside the gene matches: 5. The CDR3 totals 15 residues. The chain carries TRBV5-1 and TRBJ1-2; 11 bases match TRBD1. Specimen: T cells isolated from PBMCs. The receptor comes from a human donor in good health. The CDR3 DNA reads TGCGCCAGCAGCTCCCGGACAGGGGGCGTCTATGGCTACACCTTC. This codes for CASSSRTGGVYGYTF. The full variable domain, with the rest looked up from reference TRBV5-1 and TRBJ1-2, is KAGVTQTPRYLIKTRGQQVTLSCSPISGHRSVSWYQQTPGQGLQFLFEYFSETQRNKGNFPGRFSGRQFSNSRSEMNVSTLELGDSALYLCASSSRTGGVYGYTFGSGTRLTVV.